This is a list of T cell receptor beta chains from one sample in a study of CD8 T cells in ankylosing spondylitis. TCRdb re-analysed the 5' RACE reads in MiXCR, keeping a single row per CDR3 protein. The sample consists of hundreds of thousands of distinct CDR3 sequences, 26% of them appearing once. Sequencing was done on a sample of blood, either unsorted or a sorted T cell fraction (not recorded which). The receptors derive from a male donor with ankylosing spondylitis. The CDR3 runs from the conserved cysteine through the conserved F or W. A D gene is named only where the DNA matches it firmly. Some rows have no size entry. The others give once, few or many, or a class for an expanded clone.

D gene,J gene,clone size,V gene,CDR3 DNA,CDR3 protein
-,TRBJ1-1,once,TRBV11-2,TGTGCCAGCAGCCGGACACCCCGAGTCACTGAAGCTTTCTTT,CASSRTPRVTEAFF
-,TRBJ2-1,-,TRBV12-3/TRBV12-4,TGTGCCAGCAGCGTATGGCGAGGCGAGAGCTCCTACAATGAGCAGTTCTTC,CASSVWRGESSYNEQFF
-,TRBJ1-4,few,TRBV5-1,TGCGCCAGCAGCACGGGACGGCTTAATGAAAAACTGTTTTTT,CASSTGRLNEKLFF
-,TRBJ2-1,few,TRBV2,TGTGCCAGCAGTGAAATTAGGTTGGCCTTCTACAATGAGCAGTTCTTC,CASSEIRLAFYNEQFF
TRBD1,TRBJ1-2,-,TRBV27,TGTGCCAGCAGGGGGACAGCTCTCTATGGCTACACCTTC,CASRGTALYGYTF
TRBD1,TRBJ2-3,many,TRBV11-2,TGTGCCAGCACCTTCTGGACAGGGAGAAGCACAGATACGCAGTATTTT,CASTFWTGRSTDTQYF
TRBD1,TRBJ2-3,-,TRBV7-9,TGTGCCAGCAGCTCGACAGGGGGCGGGGATACGCAGTATTTT,CASSSTGGGDTQYF
-,TRBJ2-3,-,TRBV19,TGTGCCAGTAGTAAGAGTATTTCCGATACGCAGTATTTT,CASSKSISDTQYF
TRBD1,TRBJ1-4,-,TRBV5-1,TGCGCCAGCAGCTTCGCCGGGACAGGGTGGACTAATGAAAAACTGTTTTTT,CASSFAGTGWTNEKLFF
-,TRBJ1-1,-,TRBV5-6,TGTGCCAGCAGCGACAACAGGGTTGGGAGCACTGAAGCTTTCTTT,CASSDNRVGSTEAFF
TRBD2,TRBJ2-3,few,TRBV20-1,TGCAGTGCTAGAGATAGGCTAGCGGGAGGGATCACAGATACGCAGTATTTT,CSARDRLAGGITDTQYF
-,TRBJ1-4,many,TRBV6-1,TGTGCCAGCAGTGAACCAGGGGTTGAAAAACTGTTTTTT,CASSEPGVEKLFF
TRBD2,TRBJ2-5,-,TRBV18,TGTGCCAGCTCACCTCTAGCGGGAGAGGCAGAGACCCAGTACTTC,CASSPLAGEAETQYF
-,TRBJ1-3,-,TRBV7-2,TGTGCCAGCAGCTTAGCCTACCGAGACACCATATATTTT,CASSLAYRDTIYF
TRBD1,TRBJ2-4,-,TRBV20-1,TGCAGTGCTAGAGCGGACAGGCCACTTCAGTACTTC,CSARADRPLQYF
-,TRBJ2-1,-,TRBV7-6,TGTGCCAGCAGCCCCCTGGGCGGAGAGCAGTTCTTC,CASSPLGGEQFF
TRBD1,TRBJ2-4,-,TRBV3-1,TGTGCCAGCAGCCGAGCCCCTTCGACAGGGACGTCGCAAAACATTCAGTACTTC,CASSRAPSTGTSQNIQYF
-,TRBJ2-2,many,TRBV3-1,TGTGCCAGCAGAACAACCGGGGAGCTGTTTTTT,CASRTTGELFF
-,TRBJ2-2,-,TRBV3-1,TGTGCCAGCAGCCAAGATTGGCCGGGACTGTTTTTT,CASSQDWPGLFF
TRBD1,TRBJ1-2,-,TRBV24-1,TGTGCCACCAGTGATACCAGGGGGTCCTATGGCTACACCTTC,CATSDTRGSYGYTF
-,TRBJ1-2,-,TRBV18,TGTGCCAGCTCACCAGACGCCACCTATGGCTACACCTTC,CASSPDATYGYTF
-,TRBJ2-3,many,TRBV12-3/TRBV12-4,TGTGCCAGCGAGCGGCTCAGCACAGATACGCAGTATTTT,CASERLSTDTQYF
-,TRBJ2-3,-,TRBV5-1,TGCGCCAGCGGAGGGGAGGCAGATACGCAGTATTTT,CASGGEADTQYF
-,TRBJ1-3,-,TRBV7-9,TGTGCCAGCCCCTCAAGGGTAGGGGCTGGAAACACCATATATTTT,CASPSRVGAGNTIYF
TRBD2,TRBJ2-3,-,TRBV6-1,TGTGCCAGCAGTGGCTTCTGGGGGGGACGCACAGATACGCAGTATTTT,CASSGFWGGRTDTQYF
TRBD2,TRBJ2-1,few,TRBV10-3,TGTGCCATCAGACTAGCGGGAGAGACGGATGAGCAGTTCTTC,CAIRLAGETDEQFF
-,TRBJ1-5,few,TRBV12-3/TRBV12-4,TGTGCCAGCAGTTTAAAAGGCCATTCCCCCGATCAGCCCCAGCATTTT,CASSLKGHSPDQPQHF
TRBD2,TRBJ2-5,-,TRBV12-3/TRBV12-4,TGTGCCAGCAGTTTTCCAGCGGGAGCACAAGAGACCCAGTACTTC,CASSFPAGAQETQYF
-,TRBJ2-2,few,TRBV11-2,TGTGCCACCTCATTCAGGTTCGCGAACACCGGGGAGCTGTTTTTT,CATSFRFANTGELFF
-,TRBJ1-1,many,TRBV7-9,TGTGCCAGCAGCTTAGGAGGGGAAGTCACTGAAGCTTTCTTT,CASSLGGEVTEAFF
-,TRBJ2-4,few,TRBV20-1,TGCAGTGCTAGTGCCGGGACCCTGCCTAGGGTTCAGTACTTC,CSASAGTLPRVQYF
-,TRBJ1-1,-,TRBV20-1,TGCAGTGCACTCGAGGGGGGGCGAACTGAAGCTTTCTTT,CSALEGGRTEAFF
TRBD2,TRBJ2-1,-,TRBV20-1,TGCAGTCCCGGGACTAGCGGAAACAATGAGCAGTTCTTC,CSPGTSGNNEQFF
TRBD2,TRBJ2-4,-,TRBV29-1,TGCAGCGTTGTCCTAGCGGGAGGGGCCAAAAACATTCAGTACTTC,CSVVLAGGAKNIQYF
TRBD1,TRBJ1-2,few,TRBV25-1,TGTGCCAGCAGACCCCAGGGGGGTGGCTACACCTTC,CASRPQGGGYTF
TRBD1,TRBJ2-1,many,TRBV24-1,TGTGCCACCAGTGGCTCCGGGACAGGGCTTTTCAATGAGCAGTTCTTC,CATSGSGTGLFNEQFF
-,TRBJ1-1,-,TRBV7-9,TGTGCCAGCAGGGGGACCGGGGGGTCCACTGAAGCTTTCTTT,CASRGTGGSTEAFF
-,TRBJ1-3,few,TRBV24-1,TGTGCCACCAGTGACCACACGACAGGCTCTGGAAACACCATATATTTT,CATSDHTTGSGNTIYF
TRBD2,TRBJ2-5,-,TRBV5-1,TGCGCCAGCAGCATACTAGCGGGAGCTGAGACCCAGTACTTC,CASSILAGAETQYF
-,TRBJ1-4,few,TRBV5-1,TGCGCCAGCAGCGATAGTGCAACTAATGAAAAACTGTTTTTT,CASSDSATNEKLFF
TRBD2,TRBJ2-7,few,TRBV16,TGTGCCAGCAGCCAATTCAGCGGGAGGGCCCTGCAGTACTTC,CASSQFSGRALQYF
-,TRBJ1-2,few,TRBV5-6,TGTGCCAGCAGCCAGGGACTGAAGAACTATGGCTACACCTTC,CASSQGLKNYGYTF
TRBD2,TRBJ2-1,-,TRBV24-1,TGTGCCACCAGTGATCCCGGGACTAGCAATGAGCAGTTCTTC,CATSDPGTSNEQFF
-,TRBJ1-4,-,TRBV11-2,TGTGCCAGCAGCTTAGATGGGACCCAGGGTGAAAAACTGTTTTTT,CASSLDGTQGEKLFF
TRBD1,TRBJ1-5,few,TRBV10-3,TGTGCCATCAGTGAGGGAAGGGGGCGAAATCAGCCCCAGCATTTT,CAISEGRGRNQPQHF
-,TRBJ2-5,few,TRBV11-2,TGTGCCAGCAGCTTCGGTCCGCTAACAGAGACCCAGTACTTC,CASSFGPLTETQYF
-,TRBJ2-2,few,TRBV6-5,TGTGCCAGCATTACGCCGAACACCGGGGAGCTGTTTTTT,CASITPNTGELFF
-,TRBJ2-5,few,TRBV13,TGTGCCAGCAGCTTACGACACCTGGAGACCCAGTACTTC,CASSLRHLETQYF
TRBD1,TRBJ1-2,-,TRBV11-2,TGTGCCAGCAGCGAGGACAGGGATGGTGGCTACACCTTC,CASSEDRDGGYTF
-,TRBJ1-1,few,TRBV9,TGTGCCAGCAGCGTAGAACCTCGGGGGAGGTGGGCTTTCTTT,CASSVEPRGRWAFF
-,TRBJ2-4,few,TRBV7-2,TGTGCCAGCAGCCCCCTGGGGTTAGCCAAAAACATTCAGTACTTC,CASSPLGLAKNIQYF